This TCR beta chain was observed in a study of cytomegalovirus exposure and HLA in healthy donors (dated by TCRdb to the late 2010s). The study in broad terms: According to an earlier analysis of several hundred of the donors, about 179 million T cells yielded 117 million unique TCR beta sequences and about 300 Gb of sequence data. An early release covering 550 to 650 HLA-typed donors comprised about 300 gigabases of sequencing data and some 79 million unique TCR sequences. Of the roughly 430 genotyped donors, approximately 83% fell in the genetic ancestry cluster associated with self-reported Caucasian donors. The study aimed to test whether signatures of past pathogen exposure could be identified by cataloging public T cell receptors. The study used immunosequencing to profile the T cell repertoires of approximately 650 subjects and linked those repertoires to cytomegalovirus serostatus. Besides the first cohort of 550 to 750 subjects, a separate validation cohort made up of over 100 different subjects was used. To predict cytomegalovirus infection status, the study combined high-throughput TCR immunosequencing, statistical association of individual TCRs with disease status, and machine learning. A later analysis re-analyzed previously published TCR beta repertoires from roughly 600 donors and added high-resolution HLA genotyping to study TCR occurrence patterns. Rather than using new phenotypic data, the later analysis identified candidate immune exposures from TCR beta sequences and from how often those sequences occurred across donors. An earlier analysis of several hundred of the donors applied high-throughput TCR beta sequencing to assess whether each TCR beta V gene segment acted as functional or pseudogenic. Alongside the repertoire data, information on donor age, sex, ethnicity and CMV serostatus was compiled. Genome-wide SNP genotypes for about 65% of the roughly 670 donors were used in a later genetic analysis, which treated that subset as a discovery cohort. Every discovery cohort repertoire had been produced on one sequencing platform. HLA typing covered class I and class II loci at four-digit resolution. The number of donors typed differed by locus, with roughly 629-640 for A, B, C, DRB1 and DQB1, roughly 520 for DQA1, under 610 for DPA1, and approximately 470 for DPB1. A few DR-DQ haplotypes were treated as single units for association and clustering because of strong linkage in the cohort. Across 300 to 500 genotyped donors of the cohort, an average of approximately 240,000 unique TCR beta nucleotide sequences per donor were sequenced, and around 20% of those sequences were non-productive. Findings and caveats that apply to the study as a whole: A cluster of highly shared sequence variants was judged likely to represent a technical artifact of the sequencing pipeline. Most CMV-associated TCR beta chains appeared to be HLA-restricted in a later analysis, and the HLA associations seemed to be driven largely by CMV exposure. For the cohort, immune exposure information was limited to CMV serostatus. Compared with equally common non-associated chains, HLA-associated TCR beta chains in a later analysis were more clonally expanded and had lower generation probabilities. The classifier was reported to diagnose cytomegalovirus status with high specificity and sensitivity in both the original and validation cohorts. Compared with the 666-donor mean, donors in an Asian-associated ancestry cluster had fewer N-insertions in productive TCRs, according to a later genetic analysis. A few of the identified cytomegalovirus-associated TCR beta chains were confirmed in vitro to be specific for cytomegalovirus antigens. Across donors, most TCR sequences were observed very rarely, whereas some public TCRs were present in many individuals. The authors suggested that the approach could potentially be generalized to other disease states and immunological phenotypes. Because HLA typing was unavailable for some donors at each locus, only the typed subset was used in association tests. Roughly uniform sequencing depth across donors was assumed in presence/absence analyses, although this assumption may not hold. A further reported finding was that TCR beta sequences accurately predicted the HLA-A and HLA-B alleles for most subjects in the first cohort. Because the 87-base-pair reads could not distinguish some IMGT-functional V segments, including TRBV6-2 and TRBV6-3, those segments were excluded. Correlated functional status among segregating V segments might be attributable to linkage disequilibrium, but an unknown experimental factor could not be ruled out. In a later analysis, several top co-occurrence clusters were reported to appear linked to parvovirus B19, influenza, CMV and Epstein-Barr virus. Strong co-occurrence of HLA alleles, especially DR and DQ, made assigning TCR associations to individual alleles difficult. In an earlier analysis of a few hundred of the donors, most TCR beta V segments were observed in productive rearrangements about 90% or about 30% of the time, broadly matching IMGT annotations. The study gave a list of under 200 TCR beta chains associated with cytomegalovirus. The cohort was sequenced for TCR beta chains only, and without alpha or paired-chain data the features that could be detected were limited. Fewer than 20 rarely observed V segments, including chromosome 9 orphons, were excluded from the earlier analysis of about 500 of the donors because counts were too low. In a later analysis, over 15,000 TCR beta sequences were associated with specific HLA alleles at a false discovery rate of 0.05. An association between a missense DCLRE1C variant and V-gene and J-gene trimming of TCR beta chains was found in a later genetic analysis and replicated in an independent cohort. A later analysis found that TCR association rates varied across HLA loci, with DRB1 alleles showing the most associated TCRs and HLA-C alleles the fewest.

Concerning this clone itself: Its antigen is still unknown. Base qualities are not recorded, but no much larger clone differs from it by a single base.

The cohort comprised several hundred healthy bone marrow donors. All cohort members were sampled while nominally healthy, although unrecorded immune exposures were likely present. The donor was CMV seronegative and belonged to the group of over 300 seronegative cohort members. A peripheral blood sample was collected from each donor, and TCR beta sequencing was performed on peripheral blood mononuclear cells. Genomic DNA extraction from the blood cell samples was performed with the Qiagen DNeasy Blood Extraction Kit. Libraries came from the immunoSEQ multiplex PCR assay. For the multiplex PCR, a mixture combining 60 forward primers for TCR Vbeta segments and 13 reverse primers for TCR Jbeta segments was used. Amplification of the CDR3 region of rearranged TCR beta genes was performed with a multiplex PCR assay on genomic DNA. The Illumina HiSeq System was used to sequence the amplified TCR beta libraries as 87-base-pair reads. On the study's bioinformatics: In a later analysis, 77 million or so unique TCR beta chains were counted across the roughly 700 repertoires, and roughly 11 million of these chains were shared by at least two donors. To remove PCR and sequencing errors, raw reads were error-corrected and collapsed into unique sequences using a nearest-neighbor algorithm that merged closely related sequences. Alignment of CDR3 sequences to IMGT reference sequences was used to assign V, D and J gene segments. Each retained sequence needed at least a six-nucleotide match to both a V gene segment and a J gene segment. A rearrangement was called productive if the CDR3 had no stop codons and remained in frame with V and J, and every other rearrangement was called non-productive. CDR3 was defined according to IMGT convention as the region running from the second conserved V-encoded cysteine to the conserved J-encoded phenylalanine. In an earlier analysis of more than 550 of the donors, sequences lacking an unambiguous match to a single V gene segment were excluded. An earlier analysis of approximately 590 of the donors called V segments functional above 56.7% productive rearrangements and segregating when the between-donor standard deviation exceeded 5%. To diagnose cytomegalovirus status from the catalog of TCR beta chain sequences, a statistical classification framework was built. V and J gene assignment, in a later analysis, came from comparing TCR nucleotide sequences with IMGT/GENE-DB human TR gene sequences. A later analysis assigned CDR3 sequences and most-parsimonious VDJ recombination scenarios with the TCRdist pipeline. In a later analysis, each TCR beta chain was defined by its CDR3 amino acid sequence together with its V-gene family, and reads lacking a unique V-gene family were excluded. As a way to deal with suspected cross-contamination and a sequencing artifact, a later analysis dropped 640 or so nucleotide sequences that were highly shared and had low generation probability. For each public chain, a later analysis derived a clonal expansion index from normalized ranks of inferred template counts within each repertoire. A later analysis computed generation probabilities with a VDJ recombination model fitted to out-of-frame rearrangements, and checked the results against IGoR. In a later analysis, hypergeometric tests were used to score TCR-TCR, TCR-HLA and TCR-CMV co-occurrence, with a repertoire-size bias correction applied to TCR pairs. A later analysis estimated false discovery rates by permuting HLA or CMV assignments 20 times. In a later analysis, co-occurring TCRs were grouped with DBSCAN, and TCRdist sequence similarity was added when clustering was performed within HLA-allele-positive subsets. Repertoires with fewer than 30,000 or more than 120,000 public chains were left out of co-occurrence clustering, as were about five repertoires with anomalous nucleotide sharing. TCRdb mirrors the immuneACCESS table, restricted to in-frame sequences. Some clones are absent from its copies; in checked studies, under half trace to an unresolved V gene, and the reason for the others is unknown. For V, J and clone size, that table is used; D and trimming come from the DNA. A total of roughly 150,000 clones appear in this sample, 76% of them only once. Roughly 1.6% of the sample comes from the top ten.

Based on the germline V gene (reference sequence), the CDR1 and CDR2 sequences are LNHDA and SQIVND. The CDR3, cysteine through phenylalanine, is 13 amino acids long. The retained sequence is limited to the CDR3, 39 bases, with the frame set at the first base. The V end loses 6 bases and the J end loses 1 base, and a stretch of 7 bases separates them. Material: PBMCs. This receptor was obtained from a woman aged 40-49 years in good health and CMV-seronegative. The V gene is TRBV19 and the J gene is TRBJ2-1, with TRBD2 tentatively as D gene (6 bases match). The sequenced DNA is TGTGCCAGTAGCCGGGAGTCCTACAATGAGCAGTTCTTC. Its translation reads: CASSRESYNEQFF.